This entry features one TCR beta chain sequence. Antigen unknown. CDR3 size: 13 residues. Germline loops: CDR1 SGHTA, CDR2 FQGTGA. V shed 1 base and J shed 3 bases, with 6 bases lying between them. This entry comes from a study of T cell responses to AZD1222 COVID-19 vaccine. Clones were read by immunoSEQ multiplex PCR, and TCRdb kept only the in-frame ones, dropping some. This sample has 90,000 to 150,000 clones, with 88% found just once. Study results and caveats: Just 6 or 7 AZD1222 recipients were seropositive at baseline.

Second doses were pooled across both intervals (about 4 or about 12 weeks). The sequence derives from an adult who received the AZD1222 COVID-19 vaccine. The sequenced sample was peripheral blood, obtained 28 days after the second AZD1222 dose. The chain carries TRBV7-3 and TRBJ1-2, with a tentative D call TRBD1 (5 bases). CDR3 sequence: CASSLRGDYGYTF. The CDR3 DNA reads as TGTGCCAGCAGCTTAAGGGGGGACTATGGCTACACCTTC.